This TCR beta chain was profiled in a study of OX40 agonist ivuxolimab in advanced cancers. V gave up 3 bases and J gave up 1 base, with 9 bases separating them. The CDR3 totals 14 residues. From germline, CDR1 is LNHDA and CDR2 SQIVND (reference sequence). Sequenced by immunoSEQ multiplex PCR; TCRdb stores in-frame clones only, minus some. The sample lists tens of thousands of clones, around nine tenths occurring once. The TCR sequence derives from an adult with an advanced solid tumor such as melanoma, head and neck, liver or kidney cancer. The specimen was CD4+ or CD8+ T cells sorted from blood, collected in a trial of the OX40 agonist ivuxolimab. The chain couples TRBV19 to TRBJ1-1, with D hard to call. This CDR3 is CASSIPGGNTEAFF. Here the CDR3 DNA reads TGTGCCAGTAGTATTCCCGGCGGGAACACTGAAGCTTTCTTT.